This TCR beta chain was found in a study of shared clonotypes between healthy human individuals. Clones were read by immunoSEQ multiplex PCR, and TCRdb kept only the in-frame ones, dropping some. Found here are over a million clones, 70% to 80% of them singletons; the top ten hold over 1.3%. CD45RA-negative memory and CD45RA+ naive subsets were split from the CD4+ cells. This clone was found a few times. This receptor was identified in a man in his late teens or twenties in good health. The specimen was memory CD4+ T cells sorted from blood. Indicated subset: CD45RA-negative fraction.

This CDR3 reads CASSGERVEGYTF. As DNA, the CDR3 is TGTGCCAGCAGTGGAGAGCGGGTTGAAGGCTACACCTTC. The chain recombines TRBV2 with TRBJ1-2; D is ambiguous. Germline V CDR1 and CDR2: SNHLY, FYNNEI. The CDR3 spans 13 residues. V was clipped by 4 bases and J by 8 bases, with 14 bases between them.